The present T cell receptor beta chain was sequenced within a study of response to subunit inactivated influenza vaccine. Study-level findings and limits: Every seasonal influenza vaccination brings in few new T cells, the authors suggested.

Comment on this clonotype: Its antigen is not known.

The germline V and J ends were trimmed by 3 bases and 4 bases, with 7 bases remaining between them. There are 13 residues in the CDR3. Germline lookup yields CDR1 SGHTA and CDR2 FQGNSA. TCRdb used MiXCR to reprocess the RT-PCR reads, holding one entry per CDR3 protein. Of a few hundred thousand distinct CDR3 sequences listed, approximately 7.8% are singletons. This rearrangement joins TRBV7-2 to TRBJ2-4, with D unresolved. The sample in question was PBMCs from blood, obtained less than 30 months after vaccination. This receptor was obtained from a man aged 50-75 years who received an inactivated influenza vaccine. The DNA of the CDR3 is TGTGCCAGCAGCTTCACAGAAAAAAACATTCAGTACTTC. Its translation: CASSFTEKNIQYF.